This TCR beta chain was captured in a study of blood T cell repertoires in COVID-19. Study details: From T cells, B-cell-depleted T cells, or PBMCs came the material, which was cDNA or gDNA.

In the authors' workflow: Quantification of nucleated cells was approximated via reference gene primer amplification. TCRdb's copy holds only in-frame clones and misses some; the assay was immunoSEQ multiplex PCR. V, J and clone size are taken as reported in that table, and D and trimming were inferred from the DNA itself. This sample has under 100,000 clones, with 85% to 95% found just once. Material: peripheral blood. This sequence originates from a woman in her fifties or sixties with active COVID-19.

This CDR3 is CAISGEGYYGYTF. Here the CDR3 DNA reads TGTGCCATCAGTGGTGAGGGCTACTATGGCTACACCTTC. The rearrangement uses TRBV10-3 and TRBJ1-2; D is ambiguous. V was shortened by 4 bases and J by 3 bases, with 9 bases between the two germline ends. The germline V gene has CDR1 ENHRY and CDR2 SYGVKD. The CDR3 consists of 13 residues.